This TCR beta chain was identified during a study of CD8+CD57+ T cells in acquired aplastic anemia listed by TCRdb under 2018. General notes on the study: On average, sorted CD4+ and CD8+ cells yielded 3.2 ug of extracted DNA, with a range of roughly 0.17 to 30 ug. Mean read counts for healthy donor samples were about 10 million for CD4+ cells and some 11 million for CD8+ cells.

In this study, sorted CD4+ and CD8+ T cells from the blood of healthy subjects and of severe aplastic anemia patients had their TCR repertoires deep-sequenced. Ficoll-Paque density gradient centrifugation was used to isolate peripheral blood mononuclear cells. Before DNA extraction, CD4+ and CD8+ T cells were sorted with FACS or magnetic beads. Trimming removed 3 bases from V and 5 bases from J; the gene matches leave 16 bases unexplained. From the germline V gene (reference sequence), CDR1 is LNHNV and CDR2 is YYDKDF. Spanning cysteine to phenylalanine, the CDR3 consists of 17 amino acids. Of the read, only the CDR3 DNA is kept; its 51 bases are in frame from base 1. Broad study findings and their caveats: Patients and healthy controls showed no significant difference in CD8+ Simpson's diversity (P=0.060). Although under 35 CD8+ CDR3 sequences were shared by patients and controls, these sequences appeared highly expressed in patients and within the immunodominant clones of patients.

Genomic DNA was used as template for profiling of TCR beta VDJ combinations and CDR3 sequences. TCR repertoire sequencing was run on an Illumina HiSeq 2000. Concerning the study's data processing: TRBV/TRBJ rearrangement plots, CDR3 size and DJ length profiles, and Simpson's diversity index were used to evaluate the repertoires. Whichever DNA sequence was most abundant in the deep sequencing data was defined as the immunodominant clone. CDR3 amino acid sequences were screened for sharing across subjects and compared with published repertoires and the VDJdb database. The raw public data were reprocessed by TCRdb itself: fastp quality trimming at Q25, MiXCR clonotype calling, in-frame beta chains only. A single entry per CDR3 protein holds the most common genes and DNA from its merged rows. The V and J calls and clone size are TCRdb's, not the authors'. Recorded for this sample are approximately 170,000 distinct CDR3 sequences; less than 65% of them occurred a single time. Roughly 15% of the sample goes to the ten largest clones.

A word on this clonotype: Its target antigen remains unknown. Base-call qualities are not available, and no considerably larger clone is one nucleotide away.

The sample consisted of sorted CD4+, CD8+, or CD8+CD57+ T cells (not recorded which) from PBMCs. The chain is assembled from TRBV15 and TRBJ2-7; the junction holds 7 bases that match TRBD2. The sequence derives from a human donor in good health, serving as a control. The nucleotides read TGTGCCACCAGCAGTTGGGGGGGTCCGGGGCGCGGAAACGAGCAGTACTTC. This codes for CATSSWGGPGRGNEQYF.